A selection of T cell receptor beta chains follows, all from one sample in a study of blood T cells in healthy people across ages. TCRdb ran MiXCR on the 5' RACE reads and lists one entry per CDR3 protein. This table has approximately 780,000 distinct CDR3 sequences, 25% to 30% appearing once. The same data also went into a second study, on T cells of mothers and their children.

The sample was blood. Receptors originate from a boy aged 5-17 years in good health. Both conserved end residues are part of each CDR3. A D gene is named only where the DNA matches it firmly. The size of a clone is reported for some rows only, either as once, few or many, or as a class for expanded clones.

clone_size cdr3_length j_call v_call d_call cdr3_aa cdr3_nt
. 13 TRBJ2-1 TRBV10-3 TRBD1 CALWDREENEQFF TGTGCCCTATGGGACAGGGAGGAAAATGAGCAGTTCTTC
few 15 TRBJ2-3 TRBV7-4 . CASSPRTNPTDTQYF TGTGCCAGCAGCCCGCGGACTAACCCCACAGATACGCAGTATTTT
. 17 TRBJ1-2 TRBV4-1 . CASSQDTRTGKIDGYTF TGCGCCAGCAGCCAAGATACCCGGACGGGGAAGATCGATGGCTACACCTTC
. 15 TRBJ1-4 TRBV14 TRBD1 CASSQDGTGVEKLFF TGTGCCAGCAGCCAGGATGGGACAGGGGTCGAAAAACTGTTTTTT
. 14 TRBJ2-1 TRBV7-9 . CASTRRVGYNEQFF TGTGCCAGCACCCGGAGGGTAGGCTACAATGAGCAGTTCTTC
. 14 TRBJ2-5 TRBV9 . CASSVDRAQETQYF TGTGCCAGCAGCGTAGACAGGGCCCAAGAGACCCAGTACTTC
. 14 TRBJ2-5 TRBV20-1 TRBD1 CSASYGTGPKTQYF TGCAGTGCTAGTTACGGGACAGGGCCAAAGACCCAGTACTTC
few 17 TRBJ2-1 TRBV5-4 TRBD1 CASTRSPVDRTYNEQFF TGTGCCAGCACCCGCTCGCCCGTGGACAGGACTTACAATGAGCAGTTCTTC
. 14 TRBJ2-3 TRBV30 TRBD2 CAWKTVAGPHTQYF TGTGCCTGGAAAACCGTAGCGGGGCCCCATACGCAGTATTTT
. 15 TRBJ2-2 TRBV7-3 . CASSFKAGAAGELFF TGTGCCAGCAGCTTTAAAGCCGGGGCAGCGGGGGAGCTGTTTTTT
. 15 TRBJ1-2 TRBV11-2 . CASSPMTDSVGGYTF TGTGCCAGCAGCCCCATGACAGATTCTGTAGGAGGCTACACCTTC